This TCR beta chain originates from a study of cytomegalovirus exposure and HLA in healthy donors. Across the study: Prior work identified about 120 million unique TCR beta sequences in about 179 million T cells.

From germline, CDR1 is SGHRS and CDR2 YFSETQ. Trimming left V 5 bases short and J 0 bases short, with 8 bases between. This CDR3 comprises 13 residues. In regard to this clone: Its antigen remains unidentified.

This PCR relied on a set of 60 Vbeta primers and 13 Jbeta primers. Clones were read by immunoSEQ multiplex PCR, and TCRdb kept only the in-frame ones, dropping some. Of 150,000 to 200,000 clones listed, 82% are singletons. Overall study findings and caveats: Across donors, presence/absence analyses took sequencing depth to be roughly uniform. Researchers counted around 180 TCR beta chains as cytomegalovirus-associated.

The rearrangement uses TRBV5-1 and TRBJ1-1, with D perhaps matching TRBD1 (6 bases). The receptor was isolated from a girl under 18 in good health and CMV-seropositive. The sample consisted of PBMCs. The CDR3 DNA reads TGCGCCAGCAGTACAGGGTTGAACACTGAAGCTTTCTTT. This translates into CASSTGLNTEAFF.